A single sample is the source of the 5 T cell receptor beta chains below, sequenced in a study of T cell repertoires in cytomegalovirus infection. TCRdb fed the reads into MiXCR, producing one record per CDR3 protein. The sample carries around 530,000 distinct CDR3 sequences, more than 25% recorded once. Sequenced material: PBMCs. All receptors derive from a human donor in good health (CMV status not recorded). Some clones in this sample may be carry-over from other donors' samples.

This clonotype was recorded many times. The V call is TRBV7-2, the J call TRBJ2-3; D not resolved. CDR3 size: 15 residues. The germline V and J ends were trimmed by 1 base and 1 base, with 9 bases remaining between them. CDR1 SGHTA and CDR2 FQGNSA come from the germline V gene. Here the CDR3 reads CASSLDLGGTDTQYF. CDR3 DNA: TGTGCCAGCAGCTTAGACCTAGGAGGCACAGATACGCAGTATTTT.

The chain couples TRBV7-2 to TRBJ1-5; D gene ambiguous. The CDR3 length is 13 residues. Germline V gives CDR1 SGHTA, CDR2 FQGNSA. Trimming cost V 5 bases and J 9 bases, with 14 bases left between them. The CDR3 DNA reads as TGTGCCAGCAGCCGGACTGCCACTGGGCCCCAGCATTTT. This encodes CASSRTATGPQHF.

This clonotype was detected a few times. This chain links TRBV19 with TRBJ2-1; maybe TRBD2 (5 bases). V lost 5 bases and J 0 bases, leaving 14 bases between the germline ends. Looked up from germline, CDR1 is LNHDA and CDR2 is SQIVND (reference sequence). The CDR3 runs to 16 residues. The CDR3: CASSVSVPSSYNEQFF. CDR3 DNA sequence: TGTGCCAGTAGTGTTAGCGTGCCAAGCTCCTACAATGAGCAGTTCTTC.

This clonotype was recorded many times. The rearrangement uses TRBV7-2 and TRBJ2-1; TRBD1 aligns across 9 bases. After removal of 1 base from V and 8 bases from J, the junction contained 6 bases not matched to a gene. This CDR3 comprises 15 residues. Per germline, CDR1 SGHTA and CDR2 FQGNSA. The CDR3 nucleotides read TGTGCCAGCAGCTTAGTACAGGGGGCTGTCCATGAGCAGTTCTTC. Its protein product is CASSLVQGAVHEQFF.

A few counts support this clonotype. This chain joins TRBV9 and TRBJ1-3; possible D gene TRBD1, 5 bases. In germline, CDR1 is SGDLS, CDR2 YYNGEE. V lost 3 bases to trimming and J lost 4 bases, with 17 bases between them. The CDR3 has 16 amino acids. This chain's CDR3 is CASSARLQGGGNTIYF. In DNA, the CDR3 is TGTGCCAGCAGCGCCAGACTGCAGGGTGGCGGAAACACCATATATTTT. Drawing the rest from reference TRBV9 and TRBJ1-3, the complete variable domain is DSGVTQTPKHLITATGQRVTLRCSPRSGDLSVYWYQQSLDQGLQFLIQYYNGEERAKGNILERFSAQQFPDLHSELNLSSLELGDSALYFCASSARLQGGGNTIYFGEGSWLTVV.